Presented here are 32 T cell receptor beta chains from one specimen sequenced in a study of blood T cell repertoires in COVID-19. Generated by immunoSEQ multiplex PCR, the TCRdb table keeps only in-frame clones and is missing some. In the table there are a few hundred thousand clones, around 89% of which are singletons. Sequencing used peripheral blood. These receptors all stem from a man between 65 and 85 years old with acute or convalescent COVID-19.

This clone was detected once. This specimen includes other DNA sequences encoding the same CDR3. The chain uses TRBV10-3 and TRBJ1-1; 9 bases are a match to TRBD1. The trim removed 9 bases at V and 3 bases at J, leaving 2 bases unmatched. CDR3 size: 12 residues. Germline values: CDR1 ENHRY, CDR2 SYGVKD. CDR3 residues: CAIRQGDTEAFF. The CDR3 nucleotides are TGTGCCATTAGACAGGGGGACACTGAAGCTTTCTTT.

This clone was counted many times. At the DNA level, this CDR3 is encoded by other sequences in the same sample as well. The chain uses TRBV11-2 and TRBJ1-2; 9 positions agree with TRBD1. V shed 1 base, J shed 6 bases, and the junction held 0 bases outside the gene matches. Per germline, CDR1 SGHAT and CDR2 FQNNGV. The CDR3 contains 13 residues. The CDR3 DNA reads TGTGCCAGCAGCTTAGGGACAGGGGATGGCTACACCTTC. The encoded protein is CASSLGTGDGYTF.

This clone was recorded only once. The chain combines TRBV6-5 with TRBJ2-3; D perhaps matches TRBD2 (6 bases). Germline-derived CDR1 and CDR2 are MNHEY and SVGAGI. V lost 8 bases, J lost 1 base, and 13 bases lay in between. The CDR3 is made up of 14 amino acids. CDR3 residues: CASSPGLRTDTQYF. DNA for the CDR3: TGTGCCAGCTCCCCGGGACTCCGCACAGATACGCAGTATTTT.

The chain employs TRBV7-8 and TRBJ1-5; possible D gene TRBD1, 5 bases. The germline CDR1 and CDR2 sequences are SGHVS and FQNEAQ. V was pared by 3 bases and J by 4 bases, with 7 bases between. There are 13 residues in the CDR3. The CDR3 DNA reads as TGTGCCAGCAGCTTCGGGGGGAATCAGCCCCAGCATTTT. Amino acids: CASSFGGNQPQHF.

The CDR3 sequence is CASSRGHIGSTGELFF. CDR3 in DNA: TGCGCCAGCAGCAGAGGACACATCGGGAGCACCGGGGAGCTGTTTTTT. V usage is TRBV5-1 and J usage is TRBJ2-2; maybe TRBD2 (6 bases). CDR3 length: 16 amino acids. Trimming removed 4 bases from V and 4 bases from J, with 17 bases in between. CDR1 is SGHRS, CDR2 YFSETQ, per germline.

This rearrangement joins TRBV18 to TRBJ2-7; 7 bases match TRBD1. The V gene end was trimmed by 6 bases and the J gene end by 1 base; junction bases not matched to a gene: 6. CDR3 length equals 14 residues. Per the germline V gene, CDR1 is KGHSH and CDR2 is LQKENI. The CDR3 DNA follows: TGTGCCAGCTCCCCCGGGACAGCTTCCTACGAGCAGTACTTC. It encodes CASSPGTASYEQYF.

J is TRBJ2-4 and V is TRBV7-2; D ambiguous. CDR1 SGHTA and CDR2 FQGNSA come from the germline V gene. The CDR3 runs 17 residues. V shed 4 bases and J shed 2 bases, with 18 bases lying between them. The CDR3 reads CASSWSRSLVSKNIQYF. CDR3 coding DNA: TGTGCCAGCAGCTGGAGTAGATCTTTGGTGTCCAAAAACATTCAGTACTTC.

The chain combines TRBV9 with TRBJ2-1; no firm D call. The CDR3 consists of 15 residues. Trimming cost V 4 bases and J 2 bases, with 13 bases left between them. Germline values: CDR1 SGDLS, CDR2 YYNGEE. The CDR3 sequence: CASSPGMQAYNEQFF. The CDR3 DNA sequence: TGTGCCAGCAGCCCCGGTATGCAAGCCTACAATGAGCAGTTCTTC. Together with reference TRBV9 and TRBJ2-1, the CDR3 gives the full variable domain: DSGVTQTPKHLITATGQRVTLRCSPRSGDLSVYWYQQSLDQGLQFLIQYYNGEERAKGNILERFSAQQFPDLHSELNLSSLELGDSALYFCASSPGMQAYNEQFFGPGTRLTVL.

The rearrangement uses TRBV28 and TRBJ1-2; D is undetermined. CDR3 size: 10 residues. Per the germline V gene, CDR1 is MDHEN and CDR2 is SYDVKM. V was cut by 4 bases and J by 6 bases, with 3 bases left in between. The CDR3 region has the DNA TGTGCCAGCAGTTCTAATGGCTACACCTTC. Protein sequence: CASSSNGYTF.

Comments on this clone: Other nucleotide sequences in the sample specify the same CDR3. This chain connects TRBV7-2 to TRBJ1-5, with 9 bases that match TRBD1. The CDR3 is 14 residues long. Unmatched junction bases numbered 5, after V lost 4 bases and J lost 7 bases. Germline values: CDR1 SGHTA, CDR2 FQGNSA. The CDR3 spells CASSSGQGWQPQHF. DNA for the CDR3: TGTGCCAGCAGCTCGGGACAGGGTTGGCAGCCCCAGCATTTT.

V is TRBV7-3 and J is TRBJ2-3, with D uncertain. The CDR3 is made up of 13 amino acids. The V and J ends lost 0 bases and 8 bases respectively, with 9 bases between them. The germline V gene has CDR1 SGHTA and CDR2 FQGTGA. CDR3 nucleotides: TGTGCCAGCAGCTTAACAATCAGTGCTACGCAGTATTTT. It yields the protein CASSLTISATQYF.

V and J are TRBV29-1 and TRBJ1-1; no reliable D call. The V gene's germline CDR1 is SQVTM and CDR2 ANQGSEA. Trimming stripped 7 bases from V and 7 bases from J, with 13 bases between. This CDR3 has 11 amino acids. This CDR3 reads CSASSGVEAFF. The CDR3 region has the DNA TGCAGCGCATCAAGCGGGGTTGAAGCTTTCTTT. Full variable domain (rest looked up from reference TRBV29-1 and TRBJ1-1): SAVISQKPSRDICQRGTSLTIQCQVDSQVTMMFWYRQQPGQSLTLIATANQGSEATYESGFVIDKFPISRPNLTFSTLTVSNMSPEDSSIYLCSASSGVEAFFGQGTRLTVV.

The V gene is TRBV20-1, the J gene TRBJ2-4, with TRBD1 matching over 7 bases. The germline V gene has CDR1 DFQATT and CDR2 SNEGSKA (reference sequence). CDR3 length equals 11 residues. CDR3 amino acids: CSGRQGTIQYF. The CDR3 DNA follows: TGCAGCGGAAGACAGGGAACCATTCAGTACTTC.

This sequence joins TRBV7-2 and TRBJ2-7, with 9 bases aligning to TRBD1. The CDR3 has 15 amino acids. CDR1 and CDR2 (germline): SGHTA, FQGNSA. Trimming took 4 bases from V and 3 from J; bases not matched to a gene: 7. The chain's CDR3 is CASSWAGTGYYEQYF. The CDR3 region has the DNA TGTGCCAGCAGCTGGGCCGGGACAGGGTACTACGAGCAGTACTTC.

This clone occurred once. This chain connects TRBV6-1 to TRBJ2-5; TRBD2 might be the D (6 bases). This CDR3 region has 10 residues. The germline V gene encodes CDR1 MNHNS and CDR2 SASEGT. V dropped 3 bases and J dropped 13 bases, with 9 bases sitting between them. In nucleotides, the CDR3 is TGTGCCAGCAGTGAGACTAGTTGGTACTTC. It translates to CASSETSWYF.

This chain joins TRBV5-5 and TRBJ1-2; D is ambiguous. Germline V gene data show CDR1 as SGHKS and CDR2 as YYEKEE (reference sequence). CDR3 length: 14 amino acids. Trimming shortened V by 1 base and J by 7 bases, and 14 bases separated the two germline ends. The CDR3 DNA reads TGTGCCAGCAGCTTGCTCTACCGGGAAAGTGGCTACACCTTC. It codes for CASSLLYRESGYTF.

The chain is built from TRBV19 and TRBJ2-5; D may be TRBD1 (6 bases). Per the germline V gene, CDR1 is LNHDA and CDR2 is SQIVND (reference sequence). The V gene lost 7 bases and the J gene lost 5 bases, with 11 bases spanning the gap. The CDR3 length is 12 residues. CDR3 nucleotides: TGTGCCAGTAAGGGGGATTTGGAGACCCAGTACTTC. This sequence encodes CASKGDLETQYF.

This rearrangement joins TRBV5-1 to TRBJ2-7, with D unclear. Between the trimmed V and J ends, which lost 4 bases and 1 base, there was a span of 15 bases. The CDR3 has 15 residues. Germline CDR1 is SGHRS and CDR2 is YFSETQ. CDR3 sequence (DNA): TGCGCCAGCAGCCCGGAGTCTGGCTTATCCTACGAGCAGTACTTC. Translated: CASSPESGLSYEQYF.

V is TRBV20-1 and J is TRBJ2-5; TRBD1 matches 7 bases. Trimming cost V 3 bases and J 1 base; bases outside gene matches: 5. The CDR3 has 14 amino acids. Germline V gene lookup returns CDR1 DFQATT and CDR2 SNEGSKA (reference sequence). DNA of the CDR3: TGCAGTGCTAGTCCGGGACAGATCCAAGAGACCCAGTACTTC. Translated: CSASPGQIQETQYF.

The gene calls are TRBV29-1 and TRBJ1-2, with D possibly TRBD1 on 6 matching bases. The V end was cut by 6 bases, the J end by 6 bases, with 11 bases between. This CDR3 comprises 11 residues. Germline assignment: CDR1 SQVTM and CDR2 ANQGSEA. The chain's CDR3 is CSVRAGDGYTF. The DNA of the CDR3 is TGCAGCGTGCGGGCAGGGGATGGCTACACCTTC.

The chain couples TRBV15 to TRBJ2-1; D gene uncertain. Germline V gene lookup returns CDR1 LNHNV and CDR2 YYDKDF (reference sequence). The CDR3 runs to 15 residues. The V and J ends lost 0 bases and 4 bases respectively, with 10 bases between them. The CDR3 sequence is CATSREVRGYNEQFF. The CDR3 region has the DNA TGTGCCACCAGCAGAGAAGTCCGCGGTTACAATGAGCAGTTCTTC.

The chain couples TRBV20-1 to TRBJ1-3; 8 bases are a match to TRBD1. The CDR3 extends over 14 amino acids. Germline V gives CDR1 DFQATT, CDR2 SNEGSKA (reference sequence). V lost 3 bases and J lost 3; bases outside the gene matches: 4. This chain's CDR3 is CSASFRGHGNTIYF. The CDR3 nucleotides read TGCAGTGCTAGTTTCAGGGGGCATGGAAACACCATATATTTT.

This clone was picked up a small number of times. V usage is TRBV2 and J usage is TRBJ1-1; a weak D match, TRBD1 (5 bases). Trimming shortened V by 5 bases and J by 4 bases, and 11 bases separated the two germline ends. Germline-derived CDR1 and CDR2 are SNHLY and FYNNEI. This CDR3 contains 13 residues. CDR3 DNA sequence: TGTGCCAGCAGTCGAGCAGGGCTCACTGAAGCTTTCTTT. Its translation: CASSRAGLTEAFF. The variable domain in full, with the rest retrieved from reference TRBV2 and TRBJ1-1, is EPEVTQTPSHQVTQMGQEVILRCVPISNHLYFYWYRQILGQKVEFLVSFYNNEISEKSEIFDDQFSVERPDGSNFTLKIRSTKLEDSAMYFCASSRAGLTEAFFGQGTRLTVV.

This chain uses TRBV27 with TRBJ1-3, with 9 bases matching TRBD1. Trimming at V came to 6 bases and at J to 2 bases, leaving 5 bases not matched to a gene. The CDR3 sequence is 15 residues long. Germline loops: CDR1 MNHEY, CDR2 SMNVEV (reference sequence). This chain's CDR3 is CASRGTGRAGNTIYF. As DNA, the CDR3 is TGTGCCAGCAGGGGGACAGGGAGGGCTGGAAACACCATATATTTT.

This chain links TRBV4-3 with TRBJ1-2; D might be TRBD1 (5 bases). Trimming took off 0 bases at V and 5 bases at J, with 16 bases between the two ends. The CDR3 contains 16 residues. The germline gives CDR1 LGHNA, CDR2 YSLEER. The CDR3 DNA follows: TGCGCCAGCAGCCAAGATATTGTTACGGGACTGTATGGCTACACCTTC. Translated, it gives CASSQDIVTGLYGYTF.

This clone was detected only once. The chain links TRBV7-3 to TRBJ2-1; D perhaps matches TRBD2 (5 bases). This CDR3 has 15 amino acids. Trimming removed 0 bases from V and 9 bases from J, with 15 bases in between. Germline CDR1 SGHTA, CDR2 FQGTGA. This CDR3 reads CASSLTSASLGEQFF. The CDR3 DNA reads as TGTGCCAGCAGCTTAACCTCCGCTAGCCTTGGTGAGCAGTTCTTC. Complete variable domain (other parts from reference TRBV7-3 and TRBJ2-1): GAGVSQTPSNKVTEKGKYVELRCDPISGHTALYWYRQSLGQGPEFLIYFQGTGAADDSGLPNDRFFAVRPEGSVSTLKIQRTERGDSAVYLCASSLTSASLGEQFFGPGTRLTVL.

V gene TRBV27 combines with J gene TRBJ1-2; D is perhaps TRBD1 (5 bases). This CDR3 is 13 amino acids long. In germline, CDR1 is MNHEY, CDR2 SMNVEV (reference sequence). The V end lost 2 bases, the J end lost 4 bases, and 8 bases lay between the germline ends. DNA of the CDR3: TGTGCCAGCAGTTTAGACGGGGGCTATGGCTACACCTTC. It translates to CASSLDGGYGYTF.

Comment on this clone: The same CDR3 also results from other DNA sequences found in this sample. The chain links TRBV24-1 to TRBJ2-2, with a tentative D call TRBD1 (5 bases). The CDR3 sequence is 14 residues long. Trimming cost V 5 bases and J 3 bases, with 9 bases left between them. Germline V gives CDR1 KGHDR, CDR2 SFDVKD. The CDR3 DNA reads TGTGCCACCAGTGGGACCAGGGACACCGGGGAGCTGTTTTTT. Translation gives CATSGTRDTGELFF.

This clone appeared a few times. The chain employs TRBV7-2 and TRBJ2-1; D unclear. The V end lost 2 bases, the J end lost 6 bases, and 8 bases lay between the germline ends. CDR1 and CDR2 from the germline V gene are SGHTA and FQGNSA. The CDR3 runs to 13 residues. This chain's CDR3 is CASSLLFRNEQFF. CDR3 DNA sequence: TGTGCCAGCAGCTTATTGTTTCGCAATGAGCAGTTCTTC.

The chain links TRBV6-1 to TRBJ1-5, with 9 bases aligning to TRBD1. In germline, CDR1 is MNHNS, CDR2 SASEGT. The CDR3 has 15 residues. Trimming cost V 3 bases and J 2 bases; bases outside gene matches: 2. CDR3 DNA: TGTGCCAGCAGTGACCGGGACAGGGGCAATCAGCCCCAGCATTTT. As protein: CASSDRDRGNQPQHF.

The rearrangement joins TRBV6-4 to TRBJ2-2, with D tentatively TRBD2 (7 bases). With 5 bases removed from V and 4 bases from J, the gap between germline ends came to 14 bases. The CDR3 extends over 15 amino acids. Germline CDR1 reads MRHNA; CDR2 reads SNTAGT. CDR3 nucleotide sequence: TGTGCCAGCAGTCGGAGGGGGGGAGGCACCGGGGAGCTGTTTTTT. The encoded protein is CASSRRGGGTGELFF.

The CDR3 DNA sequence: TGTGCCAGCTCACCACCGGCAGGGCGGATTGATGAAAAACTGTTTTTT. As protein: CASSPPAGRIDEKLFF. The rearrangement links TRBV18 to TRBJ1-4, with a possible D match to TRBD1 (5 bases). This CDR3 contains 16 residues. Per the germline V gene, CDR1 is KGHSH and CDR2 is LQKENI. V lost 0 bases to trimming and J lost 6 bases, with 14 bases between them.